These 3 T cell receptor beta chains share one sample of origin, sequenced in a study of shared clonotypes between healthy human individuals. Sequencing used immunoSEQ multiplex PCR; TCRdb keeps in-frame clones, though not all of them. Of about a million clones in the sample, about 80% were seen once. Sequencing was carried out using memory CD4+ T cells from PBMCs. Subset: CD45RA-negative fraction. The source is a man aged 18 to 35 in good health. Some clones in this sample may be carry-over from other donors' samples.

The V and J genes are TRBV6-6 and TRBJ1-2, with no clear D. Trimming pared 11 bases from V and 8 bases from J, leaving 18 bases between. The CDR3 has 12 amino acids. From germline, CDR1 is MNHNY and CDR2 SVGAGI (reference sequence). This CDR3 reads CAGNSGLEGYTF. CDR3 in DNA: TGTGCCGGAAATTCGGGGTTAGAGGGCTACACCTTC.

The chain couples TRBV4-1 to TRBJ1-2; TRBD1 aligns across 7 bases. With 1 base clipped from V and 0 bases from J, the junction kept 11 bases outside the gene matches. The germline V gene has CDR1 MGHRA and CDR2 YSYEKL. The CDR3 is 18 amino acids. The CDR3 nucleotides are TGCGCCAGCAGCCAAGTAGGTCGGGACAGCTACCCTAACTATGGCTACACCTTC. Its protein is CASSQVGRDSYPNYGYTF.

The chain has TRBV6-1 and TRBJ2-6, with D hard to call. Germline V gives CDR1 MNHNS, CDR2 SASEGT. With 3 bases removed from V and 0 bases from J, the gap between germline ends came to 12 bases. This CDR3 is 17 amino acids long. CDR3 protein: CASSEGSYYSGANVLTF. The CDR3 bases are TGTGCCAGCAGTGAGGGGTCCTACTACTCTGGGGCCAACGTCCTGACTTTC.